The sequence of this T cell receptor beta chain was determined in a study of T cells in Graves' hyperthyroidism and ophthalmopathy. Study summary: Prior to any treatment, at the point of initial diagnosis, peripheral blood was collected. Study-wide results and caveats: Researchers found most expanded thyroid clonotypes above 0.001 in blood as well.

RNA transcripts were the template for amplifying TCR beta CDR3 regions. An initial round of RT-PCR targeting the TCR CDR3 relied on the HTBI primer set. TCRdb called the multiplex PCR reads again in MiXCR, with one record for every CDR3 protein. Among about 260,000 distinct CDR3 sequences listed, roughly 17% were seen once. The study included ophthalmopathy patients with Clinical Activity Score at least 3, NOSPECS grade at least 4 and duration under 3 months. CDR1 and CDR2 from the germline V gene are SEHNR and FQNEAQ (reference sequence). Deletions cut 7 bases from V and 2 bases from J, with 11 bases between. CDR3 length: 14 amino acids. This clonotype was recorded many times. Its cognate antigen is unknown.

The specimen was blood. The V call is TRBV7-9, the J call TRBJ2-2, with unresolved D. This clonotype was sampled from a woman under 30 with Graves' ophthalmopathy. The CDR3 coding sequence is TGTGCCAGCACCACTCTAGTAAACACCGGGGAGCTGTTTTTT. It is translated as CASTTLVNTGELFF.